This T cell receptor beta chain was identified during a study of blood T cell repertoires in COVID-19. Turning to the study itself: The United States, Italy and Spain supplied acute and convalescent COVID-19 samples.

Generated by immunoSEQ multiplex PCR, the TCRdb table keeps only in-frame clones and is missing some. The repertoire holds some 260,000 clones, with around three quarters as singletons. The ends were cut back, 8 bases at V and 8 bases at J, with 12 bases in the middle. Germline-derived CDR1 and CDR2 are SNHLY and FYNNEI. The CDR3 is made up of 11 amino acids. The source material was peripheral blood. This clonotype was sampled from a woman over 75 with acute or convalescent COVID-19. The chain recombines TRBV2 with TRBJ1-2, with a possible D match to TRBD1 (5 bases). The CDR3 protein is CASGATEGYTF. CDR3 bases: TGTGCCAGCGGGGCCACCGAGGGCTACACCTTC.